This is a list of T cell receptor beta chains from one sample in a study of blood T cell repertoires in COVID-19. The protocol was immunoSEQ multiplex PCR, while the TCRdb copy is restricted to in-frame clones and leaves out a portion. The sample consists of 250,000 to 300,000 clones, 86% of them appearing once. Sequencing was done on a sample of peripheral blood. The origin of the receptors is a woman in her 70s with COVID-19, enrolled during active disease. The CDR3 runs from the conserved cysteine through the conserved F or W. The D gene is left open where the match is weak. The listing skips clone size in some rows; elsewhere it reads once, few, many or a size class.

abundance	len	j_gene	v_gene	d_gene	CDR3aa	CDR3nt
once	14	TRBJ1-1	TRBV7-2	-	CASSSQTVNTEAFF	TGTGCCAGCAGCTCACAGACGGTGAACACTGAAGCTTTCTTT
-	13	TRBJ2-1	TRBV28	TRBD2	CASSLAGGYEQFF	TGTGCCAGCAGTTTAGCGGGGGGTTATGAGCAGTTCTTC
-	12	TRBJ2-7	TRBV12-3/TRBV12-4	-	CASSLEAHEQYF	TGTGCCAGCAGTTTAGAAGCCCACGAGCAGTACTTC
-	15	TRBJ2-2	TRBV9	-	CASSPRQGGTGELFF	TGTGCCAGCAGCCCCCGGCAGGGAGGTACCGGGGAGCTGTTTTTT
-	14	TRBJ1-1	TRBV27	TRBD1	CASSPRTGDEWAFF	TGTGCCAGCAGTCCCAGGACAGGGGACGAATGGGCTTTCTTT
-	13	TRBJ1-5	TRBV10-2	-	CASSEWGGQPQHF	TGCGCCAGCAGTGAGTGGGGAGGTCAGCCCCAGCATTTT
-	16	TRBJ2-7	TRBV4-1	-	CASSQEGRGAPYEQYF	TGCGCCAGCAGCCAAGAGGGGAGGGGGGCACCCTACGAGCAGTACTTC
-	14	TRBJ2-7	TRBV30	TRBD2	CAWSVGSGGYEQYF	TGTGCCTGGAGTGTCGGTAGCGGGGGCTACGAGCAGTACTTC
-	15	TRBJ2-3	TRBV9	TRBD2	CASSIGTSGPYTQYF	TGTGCCAGCAGCATAGGGACTAGCGGGCCCTATACGCAGTATTTT
-	16	TRBJ1-2	TRBV4-3	-	CASSQETDILRGGYTF	TGCGCCAGCAGCCAAGAAACCGACATCCTCCGGGGTGGCTACACCTTC
-	14	TRBJ1-3	TRBV29-1	-	CSVYQGNSGNTIYF	TGCAGCGTCTATCAGGGAAACTCTGGAAACACCATATATTTT
once	16	TRBJ2-7	TRBV13	TRBD2	CASSGLAGEYSYEQYF	TGTGCCAGCAGTGGACTAGCGGGGGAATATTCCTACGAGCAGTACTTC
-	14	TRBJ1-2	TRBV2	TRBD1	CASSERDRGQGYTF	TGTGCCAGCAGTGAACGGGACAGGGGACAGGGCTACACCTTC
-	14	TRBJ2-2	TRBV3-1/TRBV3-2	-	CASSQDSAPGELFF	TGTGCCAGCAGCCAAGACTCCGCGCCCGGGGAGCTGTTTTTT
-	14	TRBJ1-5	TRBV5-1	-	CASSFDGNNQPQHF	TGCGCCAGCAGCTTCGACGGGAACAATCAGCCCCAGCATTTT
-	12	TRBJ2-5	TRBV12-3/TRBV12-4	-	CASSPPGETQYF	TGTGCCAGCAGCCCACCCGGAGAGACCCAGTACTTC
-	16	TRBJ2-7	TRBV7-2	TRBD2	CASSLGGRLAGYEQYF	TGTGCCAGCAGCTTAGGGGGCAGACTAGCGGGGTACGAGCAGTACTTC
-	14	TRBJ2-7	TRBV3-1/TRBV3-2	TRBD1	CASSGTGRFYEQYF	TGTGCCAGCAGCGGGACAGGTAGATTCTACGAGCAGTACTTC
-	15	TRBJ2-7	TRBV28	TRBD2	CASSTGLAGGREQYF	TGTGCCAGCAGTACGGGACTAGCGGGGGGGCGCGAGCAGTACTTC
-	16	TRBJ1-1	TRBV6-5	TRBD1	CASSYSGQPMNTEAFF	TGTGCCAGCAGTTACTCGGGACAGCCAATGAACACTGAAGCTTTCTTT
-	12	TRBJ2-5	TRBV2	-	CASSGQQETQYF	TGTGCCAGCAGCGGACAGCAAGAGACCCAGTACTTC
-	19	TRBJ2-3	TRBV2	TRBD2	CASSGGLAGTPRGTDTQYF	TGTGCCAGCAGTGGGGGGCTAGCGGGCACACCAAGGGGCACAGATACGCAGTATTTT
-	18	TRBJ1-2	TRBV7-2	-	CASSTRGRGAGVKGGYTF	TGTGCCAGCAGCACCCGGGGTCGGGGTGCGGGAGTAAAAGGAGGCTACACCTTC
-	15	TRBJ2-1	TRBV4-1	-	CASSPLENSYNEQFF	TGCGCCAGCAGCCCGCTGGAGAACTCCTACAATGAGCAGTTCTTC
-	13	TRBJ2-7	TRBV12-3/TRBV12-4	-	CASRPEGGGEQYF	TGTGCCAGCAGGCCAGAGGGAGGGGGCGAGCAGTACTTC
-	13	TRBJ2-5	TRBV9	-	CASSVGRYETQYF	TGTGCCAGCAGCGTGGGGCGATACGAGACCCAGTACTTC
-	12	TRBJ1-4	TRBV27	-	CASSDRGEKLFF	TGTGCCAGCAGTGATCGTGGCGAAAAACTGTTTTTT
once	14	TRBJ2-5	TRBV5-1	TRBD1	CASSTGQLQETQYF	TGCGCCAGCAGCACGGGACAGCTCCAAGAGACCCAGTACTTC
-	16	TRBJ1-3	TRBV5-1	TRBD1	CASSAQGTGDRNTIYF	TGCGCCAGCAGCGCACAGGGGACAGGGGACCGAAACACCATATATTTT
-	14	TRBJ2-2	TRBV27	TRBD2	CASSGVSNTGELFF	TGTGCCAGTAGCGGGGTTTCGAACACCGGGGAGCTGTTTTTT
-	16	TRBJ1-1	TRBV7-2	TRBD1	CASSLAQAGGGTEAFF	TGTGCCAGCAGCTTAGCGCAGGCAGGGGGCGGCACTGAAGCTTTCTTT
-	15	TRBJ1-1	TRBV4-3	-	CASSQDLEGTTEAFF	TGCGCCAGCAGCCAAGATTTGGAGGGAACCACTGAAGCTTTCTTT
-	13	TRBJ2-2	TRBV10-3	TRBD2	CATRPGLKGELFF	TGTGCCACCCGCCCGGGACTAAAGGGGGAGCTGTTTTTT
-	13	TRBJ1-2	TRBV29-1	-	CSVIPTANYGYTF	TGCAGCGTTATCCCGACAGCTAACTATGGCTACACCTTC
-	14	TRBJ2-5	TRBV7-2	-	CASSAVQGRETQYF	TGTGCCAGCAGCGCAGTACAGGGAAGGGAGACCCAGTACTTC
once	14	TRBJ2-1	TRBV6-6	TRBD1	CASVLTGGKDEQFF	TGTGCCAGCGTTTTAACAGGGGGCAAGGATGAGCAGTTCTTC
-	11	TRBJ2-5	TRBV5-6	-	CASSFGGTQYF	TGTGCCAGCAGCTTCGGTGGGACCCAGTACTTC
-	16	TRBJ2-2	TRBV30	TRBD2	CAWSKPRTSDTGELFF	TGTGCCTGGAGTAAGCCTAGGACTAGCGACACCGGGGAGCTGTTTTTT
-	14	TRBJ2-2	TRBV21-1	-	CASSTWGGDGELFF	TGTGCCAGCAGCACATGGGGAGGTGACGGGGAGCTGTTTTTT
-	14	TRBJ2-3	TRBV10-3	-	CAISSSRDSDTQYF	TGTGCCATCAGTTCTAGCCGGGACTCAGATACGCAGTATTTT
-	13	TRBJ1-6	TRBV25-1	-	CASTSSYNSPLHF	TGTGCCAGCACGAGCTCCTATAATTCACCCCTCCACTTT
-	15	TRBJ2-1	TRBV13	-	CASSLGRGDFNEQFF	TGTGCCAGCAGCTTAGGCCGCGGGGACTTCAATGAGCAGTTCTTC
-	18	TRBJ2-7	TRBV11-3	TRBD2	CASSLEVAGGGSSYEQYF	TGTGCCAGCAGCTTAGAGGTAGCGGGGGGCGGGAGCTCCTACGAGCAGTACTTC
-	16	TRBJ2-5	TRBV3-1/TRBV3-2	TRBD2	CASSQKGRGWRETQYF	TGTGCCAGCAGCCAAAAGGGGAGGGGTTGGAGGGAGACCCAGTACTTC
-	17	TRBJ2-2	TRBV10-3	TRBD2	CAISEGLAGSNTGELFF	TGTGCCATCAGTGAGGGACTAGCGGGTTCGAACACCGGGGAGCTGTTTTTT
-	14	TRBJ1-1	TRBV6-2/TRBV6-3	TRBD1	CASSLQGAHTEAFF	TGTGCCAGCAGTCTACAGGGGGCGCACACTGAAGCTTTCTTT
-	16	TRBJ1-2	TRBV30	TRBD1	CACQARTGAEGYGYTF	TGTGCCTGTCAGGCTCGGACAGGCGCCGAGGGGTATGGCTACACCTTC
-	14	TRBJ1-3	TRBV5-1	-	CASSLVGAMDTIYF	TGCGCCAGCAGCTTGGTAGGAGCAATGGACACCATATATTTT
-	13	TRBJ1-1	TRBV24-1	-	CATSDFKNTEAFF	TGTGCCACCAGTGATTTTAAGAACACTGAAGCTTTCTTT
-	15	TRBJ2-2	TRBV19	TRBD1	CASTPEGAYGGELFF	TGTGCCAGCACTCCCGAGGGGGCATATGGCGGGGAGCTGTTTTTT
-	13	TRBJ1-1	TRBV19	-	CASSTMGATEAFF	TGTGCCAGTAGTACTATGGGGGCCACTGAAGCTTTCTTT
-	13	TRBJ1-2	TRBV30	-	CAWSVQGYYGYTF	TGTGCCTGGAGTGTGCAGGGCTACTATGGCTACACCTTC
-	15	TRBJ2-1	TRBV5-1	TRBD2	CASSLEASGFAWQFF	TGCGCCAGCAGCTTGGAGGCTAGCGGGTTTGCTTGGCAGTTCTTC